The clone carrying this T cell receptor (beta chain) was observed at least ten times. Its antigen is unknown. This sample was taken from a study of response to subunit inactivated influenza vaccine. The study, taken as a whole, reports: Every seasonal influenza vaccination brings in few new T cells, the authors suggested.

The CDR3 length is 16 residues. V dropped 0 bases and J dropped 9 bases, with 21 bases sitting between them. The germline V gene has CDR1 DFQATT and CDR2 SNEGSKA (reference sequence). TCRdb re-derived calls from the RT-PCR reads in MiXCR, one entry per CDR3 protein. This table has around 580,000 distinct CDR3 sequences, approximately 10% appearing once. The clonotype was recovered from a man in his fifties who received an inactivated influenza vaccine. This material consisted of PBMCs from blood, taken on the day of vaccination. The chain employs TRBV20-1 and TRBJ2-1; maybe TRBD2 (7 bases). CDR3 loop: CSARDRSGLLTGEQFF. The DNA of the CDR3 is TGCAGTGCTAGAGATCGTAGCGGGCTACTGACAGGTGAGCAGTTCTTC.